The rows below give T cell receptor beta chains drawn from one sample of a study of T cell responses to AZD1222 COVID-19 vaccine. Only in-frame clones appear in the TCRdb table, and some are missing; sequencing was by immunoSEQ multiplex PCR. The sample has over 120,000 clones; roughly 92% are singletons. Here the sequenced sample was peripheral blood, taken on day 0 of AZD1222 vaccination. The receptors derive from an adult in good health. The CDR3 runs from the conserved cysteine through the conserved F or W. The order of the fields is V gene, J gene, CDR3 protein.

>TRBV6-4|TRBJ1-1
CASSANQGPLMNTEAFF
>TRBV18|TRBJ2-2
CASSPPGSPGELFF
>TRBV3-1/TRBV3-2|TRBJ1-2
CASSPKGLSAYGYTF
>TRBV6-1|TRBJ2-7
CASSEWTGAYEQYF
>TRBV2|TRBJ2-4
CASSEPGGPHF
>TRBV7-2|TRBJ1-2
CASSSQTGPNYGYTF
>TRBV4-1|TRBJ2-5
CASSLLGTSGRALDWETQYF
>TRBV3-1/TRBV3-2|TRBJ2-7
CASSPGLASSYEQYF
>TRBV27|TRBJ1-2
CASTLRQGEGYTF
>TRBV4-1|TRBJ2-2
CASSHGPGLAGGPLNTGELFF
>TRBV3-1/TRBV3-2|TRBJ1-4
CASSSRGEGEKLFF
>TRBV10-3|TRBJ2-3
CAISEGLAGVVADTQYF
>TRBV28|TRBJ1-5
CASSSYGGENQPQHF
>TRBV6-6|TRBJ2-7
CASSYPGGVGEQYF
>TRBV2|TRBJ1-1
CASSSPQGRDTEAFF
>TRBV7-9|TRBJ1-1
CASSFGGLNTEAFF
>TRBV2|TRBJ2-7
CASSKTVRIYEQYF
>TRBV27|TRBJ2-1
CASTGVHEQFF
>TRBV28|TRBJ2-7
CASSLPGRSSYEQYF
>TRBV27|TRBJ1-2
CASSLQGQGGLRGYTF
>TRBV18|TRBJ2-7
CASSPRRGNSYEQYF
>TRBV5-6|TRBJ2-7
CASGSPSGQGLGEQYF
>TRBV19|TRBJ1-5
CASTGPYSNQPQHF
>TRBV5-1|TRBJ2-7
CASRATGATSYEQYF
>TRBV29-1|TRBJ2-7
CSAKGQYAYEQYF
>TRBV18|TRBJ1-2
CASSPGSRTGGFDYGYTF
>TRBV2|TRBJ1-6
CASISSFSYNSPLHF
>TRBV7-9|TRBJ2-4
CASSLTDDPQYF
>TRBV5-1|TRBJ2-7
CASSLVLAGDEQYF